This is a list of T cell receptor beta chains from one sample in a study of shared clonotypes between healthy human individuals. Clones were read by immunoSEQ multiplex PCR, and TCRdb kept only the in-frame ones, dropping some. This sample has some 1,600,000 clones; 95% to 99% occur once, and the top ten carry around 0.45%. The material sequenced was naive CD4+ T cells sorted from blood. Source of these receptors: a man younger than 40 in good health. Both conserved end residues are part of each CDR3. Fields, in order: D gene, V gene, clone size, J gene, CDR3 DNA, CDR3 protein. D genes are given only for firm matches. The listing skips clone size in some rows; elsewhere it reads once, few, many or a size class.

d_gene: TRBD2
v_gene: TRBV12-5
abundance: -
j_gene: TRBJ2-1
CDR3nt: TGTGCTAGTGGTCCTAGCGGGAGAGGCAATGAGCAGTTCTTC
CDR3aa: CASGPSGRGNEQFF

d_gene: -
v_gene: TRBV5-6
abundance: -
j_gene: TRBJ2-3
CDR3nt: TGTGCCAGCAGCTTGGCCGGCGAAAACACAGATACGCAGTATTTT
CDR3aa: CASSLAGENTDTQYF

d_gene: -
v_gene: TRBV10-1
abundance: -
j_gene: TRBJ1-3
CDR3nt: TGCGCCAGCAGTGAGGCCCGCTCTGGAAACACCATATATTTT
CDR3aa: CASSEARSGNTIYF

d_gene: -
v_gene: TRBV18
abundance: once
j_gene: TRBJ2-7
CDR3nt: TGTGCCAGCTCACTGGCAGGAGACTACGAGCAGTACTTC
CDR3aa: CASSLAGDYEQYF

d_gene: -
v_gene: TRBV10-2
abundance: -
j_gene: TRBJ1-1
CDR3nt: TGCGCCAGCAGTCAGGTCGCTGGACGGTCAGAAACTGAAGCTTTCTTT
CDR3aa: CASSQVAGRSETEAFF

d_gene: -
v_gene: TRBV6-6
abundance: -
j_gene: TRBJ2-1
CDR3nt: TGTGCCAGCAGCTACCTGGTGGGGACCTACAATGAGCAGTTCTTC
CDR3aa: CASSYLVGTYNEQFF

d_gene: TRBD1
v_gene: TRBV10-2
abundance: -
j_gene: TRBJ2-7
CDR3nt: TGCGCCAGCAGGGGACAGGGGTTCCACGAGCAGTACTTC
CDR3aa: CASRGQGFHEQYF

d_gene: -
v_gene: TRBV7-6
abundance: -
j_gene: TRBJ2-2
CDR3nt: TGTGCCAGCAGCTCCCAACGGGACATATGGAACACCGGGGAGCTGTTTTTT
CDR3aa: CASSSQRDIWNTGELFF

d_gene: -
v_gene: TRBV18
abundance: -
j_gene: TRBJ2-1
CDR3nt: TGTGCCAGCTCACCTCGGGACTTCGGGACTGAGCAGTTCTTC
CDR3aa: CASSPRDFGTEQFF

d_gene: TRBD2
v_gene: TRBV7-2
abundance: -
j_gene: TRBJ2-4
CDR3nt: TGTGCCAGCAGCTTAGTTCTAGCGGGAGTAATCGCCAAAAACATTCAGTACTTC
CDR3aa: CASSLVLAGVIAKNIQYF

d_gene: -
v_gene: TRBV5-6
abundance: -
j_gene: TRBJ2-3
CDR3nt: TGTGCCAGCAGCTTACCCTCTACCGCAGATACGCAGTATTTT
CDR3aa: CASSLPSTADTQYF

d_gene: -
v_gene: TRBV19
abundance: -
j_gene: TRBJ2-7
CDR3nt: TGTGCCAGTAGTCCGGGAACTCACCTCTACGAGCAGTACTTC
CDR3aa: CASSPGTHLYEQYF

d_gene: TRBD1
v_gene: TRBV5-1
abundance: -
j_gene: TRBJ2-7
CDR3nt: TGCGCCAGCAGCCCACCAAACACAGGGGAATCGGGCGAGCAGTACTTC
CDR3aa: CASSPPNTGESGEQYF

d_gene: -
v_gene: TRBV5-4
abundance: -
j_gene: TRBJ1-1
CDR3nt: TGTGCCAGCAGCTTGGAAGGGGGAGGGAGAACTGAAGCTTTCTTT
CDR3aa: CASSLEGGGRTEAFF

d_gene: TRBD2
v_gene: TRBV5-4
abundance: -
j_gene: TRBJ2-7
CDR3nt: TGTGCCAGCAGCGAAAACACACTAGCGGGCTACGAGCAGTACTTC
CDR3aa: CASSENTLAGYEQYF

d_gene: -
v_gene: TRBV5-4
abundance: -
j_gene: TRBJ2-5
CDR3nt: TGTGCCAGCAGCTTTAAAGGGGACCGAGAGACCCAGTACTTC
CDR3aa: CASSFKGDRETQYF

d_gene: TRBD1
v_gene: TRBV7-3
abundance: -
j_gene: TRBJ1-2
CDR3nt: TGTGCCAGCAGCCTCGGGGACAGTCGGACATACACCTTC
CDR3aa: CASSLGDSRTYTF

d_gene: -
v_gene: TRBV6-5
abundance: -
j_gene: TRBJ2-7
CDR3nt: TGTGCCAGCAGTTACCGCCGGGAGCTAGGCGAGCAGTACTTC
CDR3aa: CASSYRRELGEQYF

d_gene: TRBD1
v_gene: TRBV18
abundance: -
j_gene: TRBJ2-1
CDR3nt: TGTGCCAGCTCACCACCGACAGGGAACAATGAGCAGTTCTTC
CDR3aa: CASSPPTGNNEQFF